A selection of T cell receptor beta chains follows, all from one sample in a study of blood T cell repertoires in COVID-19. Clones were read by immunoSEQ multiplex PCR, and TCRdb kept only the in-frame ones, dropping some. The sample gives a few hundred thousand clones, 89% of which show up once; under 3.5% is in the top ten. Sequenced input: PBMCs or T cells enriched from blood (not recorded which). These receptors were obtained from a woman between 45 and 65 years old who had been exposed to COVID-19. Both conserved end residues are part of each CDR3. Fields, in order: J gene, D gene, clone size, V gene, CDR3 DNA, CDR3 protein. The D gene is left open where the match is weak. A row's size may be missing; if present it is once, few, many or a size class.

TRBJ1-1	NA	NA	TRBV3-1/TRBV3-2	TGTGCCAGCAGCCAAGGTCCTGGGGGCTATGAAGCTTTCTTT	CASSQGPGGYEAFF
TRBJ1-1	NA	NA	TRBV5-4	TGTGCCAGCAGCCCCCCCGGCCAGGGGAACACTGAAGCTTTCTTT	CASSPPGQGNTEAFF
TRBJ1-1	TRBD1	NA	TRBV28	TGTGCCAGCAGTCCCCTTCGACAGGGGGCAACGATGAACACTGAAGCTTTCTTT	CASSPLRQGATMNTEAFF
TRBJ1-3	NA	NA	TRBV7-9	TGTGCCAGCAGCTCGACAGGACCTACTGGAAACACCATATATTTT	CASSSTGPTGNTIYF
TRBJ2-2	TRBD1	NA	TRBV5-6	TGTGCCAGCAGATTACAGGGGAGTAGGACCGGGGAGCTGTTTTTT	CASRLQGSRTGELFF
TRBJ2-7	TRBD2	NA	TRBV5-1	TGCGCCAGCAGGCGGACTAGCGGTACCTACGAGCAGTACTTC	CASRRTSGTYEQYF
TRBJ1-1	TRBD1	NA	TRBV11-1	TGTGCCAGCAGCGAAACACAGGGGGTGAGGACTGAAGCTTTCTTT	CASSETQGVRTEAFF
TRBJ1-2	NA	NA	TRBV5-4	TGTGCCAGCAGCTTGACCCAAGGGGATTATGGCTACACCTTC	CASSLTQGDYGYTF
TRBJ1-4	NA	NA	TRBV6-5	TGTGCCAGCGATCAGGGTGGAACTAATGAAAAACTGTTTTTT	CASDQGGTNEKLFF
TRBJ2-1	NA	NA	TRBV5-8	TGTGCCAGCAGCTTGGCTGTTTACAATGAGCAGTTCTTC	CASSLAVYNEQFF
TRBJ1-1	TRBD1	NA	TRBV2	TGTGCCAGCAGTGGACAGGGTAGCATGAACACTGAAGCTTTCTTT	CASSGQGSMNTEAFF
TRBJ2-5	TRBD2	once	TRBV28	TGTGCCAGCAGTTTATACCCCTTGCTAGCGGGGGGTCAAGAGACCCAGTACTTC	CASSLYPLLAGGQETQYF
TRBJ1-1	NA	few	TRBV29-1	TGCAGCGTTGAAGATCGGGTGGTAGCTTTCTTT	CSVEDRVVAFF
TRBJ2-5	NA	NA	TRBV7-9	TGTGCCAGCAGCACACGACAGATTCTGGCCCAGTACTTC	CASSTRQILAQYF
TRBJ1-1	NA	NA	TRBV19	TGTGCCAGTAGTCCGATAGACAGAAACACTGAAGCTTTCTTT	CASSPIDRNTEAFF
TRBJ2-7	TRBD2	NA	TRBV20-1	TGCAGTGCTAGTAGCGGGGATGTCTACGAGCAGTACTTC	CSASSGDVYEQYF
TRBJ1-2	TRBD1	NA	TRBV28	TGTGCCAGCAGTCCTGTACCTACAGGGGTCTATGGCTACACCTTC	CASSPVPTGVYGYTF
TRBJ2-3	NA	NA	TRBV5-4	TGTGCCAGCAGCGGGGCAACCACAGATACGCAGTATTTT	CASSGATTDTQYF
TRBJ2-5	TRBD1	NA	TRBV4-2	TGTGCCAGCAGCCAAGATTTGGACAGGGAGACCCAGTACTTC	CASSQDLDRETQYF
TRBJ2-3	TRBD1	NA	TRBV4-1	TGCGCCAGCAGCTTACGACAGGGGGCAGATACGCAGTATTTT	CASSLRQGADTQYF
TRBJ1-6	TRBD1	NA	TRBV5-6	TGTGCCAGCATCCTACTCGGGACAGGGAACAATTCACCCCTCCACTTT	CASILLGTGNNSPLHF
TRBJ1-4	NA	NA	TRBV25-1	TGTGCCAGCAGTGTAGGTGCGCAGGCAACTAATGAAAAACTGTTTTTT	CASSVGAQATNEKLFF
TRBJ2-1	TRBD1	NA	TRBV6-5	TGTGCCAGCAGTTACATGACAGGGTCCCTCAATGAGCAGTTCTTC	CASSYMTGSLNEQFF
TRBJ1-6	TRBD1	NA	TRBV7-2	TGTGCCAGCAGCTTGGCGGGACAGCTTAATTCACCCCTCCACTTT	CASSLAGQLNSPLHF
TRBJ1-1	TRBD1	few	TRBV5-8	TGTGCCAGCAGCTTGGGTTCCAGGGGGGACACTGAAGCTTTCTTT	CASSLGSRGDTEAFF
TRBJ1-2	NA	NA	TRBV6-5	TGTGCCAGCAGCTACGATGACAGTTCCGGCTATGGCTACACCTTC	CASSYDDSSGYGYTF
TRBJ1-5	NA	NA	TRBV19	TGTGCCAGTAGTATAGAGCAGGGTAGGGGTAGCAATCAGCCCCAGCATTTT	CASSIEQGRGSNQPQHF
TRBJ2-1	NA	NA	TRBV10-1	TGCGCCAGCAGTGACGGTCTAGCGTACAACTACAATGAGCAGTTCTTC	CASSDGLAYNYNEQFF
TRBJ2-1	TRBD1	NA	TRBV10-3	TGTGCCATCAGTGAGTTACAGGGGGCTATGGGTGAGCAGTTCTTC	CAISELQGAMGEQFF
TRBJ2-2	TRBD2	NA	TRBV4-2	TGTGCCAGCAGCCGGCGGAGCACTAGCGGGGCCACGAACACCGGGGAGCTGTTTTTT	CASSRRSTSGATNTGELFF
TRBJ1-4	TRBD1	NA	TRBV4-1	TGCGCCAGCAGCCGGTCCGGGGACAGGTGGGAAAAACTGTTTTTT	CASSRSGDRWEKLFF
TRBJ1-3	TRBD1	NA	TRBV10-3	TGTGCCATCAGGGCGGGGACAGGTGGAAACACCATATATTTT	CAIRAGTGGNTIYF
TRBJ2-7	NA	NA	TRBV4-1	TGCGCCAGCAGCCAAGGCGGCAAAGGCTACGAGCAGTACTTC	CASSQGGKGYEQYF
TRBJ1-1	TRBD1	NA	TRBV30	TGTGCCTGGAGTCACGGGACAGGCTTTGAAGCTTTCTTT	CAWSHGTGFEAFF
TRBJ1-5	TRBD1	NA	TRBV4-1	TGCGCCAGCAGCCAATACAAGGGGGCCGGTAGCAATCAGCCCCAGCATTTT	CASSQYKGAGSNQPQHF
TRBJ1-3	NA	NA	TRBV30	TGTGCCTGGAAGGTGGTGGGACATTCTGGAAACACCATATATTTT	CAWKVVGHSGNTIYF
TRBJ2-5	NA	NA	TRBV6-2/TRBV6-3	TGTGCCAGCAGTAACGGAGAGACCCAGTACTTC	CASSNGETQYF
TRBJ1-1	TRBD1	NA	TRBV7-8	TGTGCCAGCAGTCCTCAACCGGGACAGGGAACTGAAGCTTTCTTT	CASSPQPGQGTEAFF
TRBJ1-3	NA	NA	TRBV7-2	TGTGCCAGCAGCATCCAGAAGTCGTCTGGAAACACCATATATTTT	CASSIQKSSGNTIYF
TRBJ2-7	TRBD1	NA	TRBV30	TGTGCCTGGAGTATTAGAGGACAGGGAACCTACGAGCAGTACTTC	CAWSIRGQGTYEQYF
TRBJ1-5	NA	NA	TRBV28	TGTGCCAGCAGCCAGGGGAGATGGGATCAGCCCCAGCATTTT	CASSQGRWDQPQHF
TRBJ2-1	NA	NA	TRBV5-6	TGTGCCAGCAGCTTGACTCTTGGGGCCAGGGAGCAGTTCTTC	CASSLTLGAREQFF
TRBJ2-7	TRBD1	NA	TRBV13	TGTGCCAGCAGCTCGAGACAGGGGGCGACCTACGAGCAGTACTTC	CASSSRQGATYEQYF
TRBJ1-3	TRBD1	NA	TRBV7-2	TGTGCCAGCAGCATACAGGGGGCTGTCTCTGGAAACACCATATATTTT	CASSIQGAVSGNTIYF
TRBJ2-5	TRBD1	NA	TRBV18	TGTGCCAGCTCACCCACCCCAGGGGGTGGATCAGAGACCCAGTACTTC	CASSPTPGGGSETQYF
TRBJ1-1	TRBD1	NA	TRBV7-2	TGTGCCAGCAGCGCGGACAGGGGAGCCGTTACTGAAGCTTTCTTT	CASSADRGAVTEAFF